This TCR beta chain was observed in a study of blood T cells in healthy people across ages. General study points: Unsorted PBMC material precluded a definitive naive versus antigen-experienced comparison.

Per the germline V gene, CDR1 is MGHRA and CDR2 is YSYEKL. There are 14 residues in the CDR3. V was clipped by 0 bases and J by 5 bases, with 10 bases between them. The use of a sample-barcoded 5' primer and a J-beta primer mix characterized a second PCR of about 7 to 12 cycles. TCRdb re-called the 5' RACE reads through MiXCR, storing one row per CDR3 protein. The sample lists fewer than 2,000,000 distinct CDR3 sequences; about 39% were seen once. This clonotype came up once. Its target is unknown. The rearrangement links TRBV4-1 to TRBJ2-5, with D perhaps TRBD1 (5 bases). This clonotype originated in a human donor in good health. Material for sequencing was blood. CDR3 loop: CASSQEGVRETQYF. The CDR3 bases are TGCGCCAGCAGCCAAGAAGGGGTCAGGGAGACCCAGTACTTC.